This passage covers 16 T cell receptor beta chains from one sample sequenced in a study of blood T cell repertoires in COVID-19 (dated by TCRdb to between 2020 and 2021). Library creation used the immunoSEQ multiplex PCR assay. Drawn from immuneACCESS, this table holds only the in-frame rearrangements with V and J called that TCRdb kept. Clones are partly lost; checked studies trace under half to an unresolved V gene and leave the rest unexplained. The sample includes some 350,000 clones, with 83% observed a single time. In total, the top ten clones hold 2.5% to 3% of the sample. The sample comprised peripheral blood. The receptor set was obtained from a young man with active or convalescent COVID-19.

The V call is TRBV29-1, the J call TRBJ1-1, with 7 nucleotides matching TRBD1. J was trimmed by 0 bases and V by 6 bases; bases with no gene match: 4. The germline CDR1 and CDR2 sequences are SQVTM and ANQGSEA. The CDR3 contains 13 residues. CDR3 sequence: CSVGQSMNTEAFF. CDR3 bases: TGCAGCGTGGGACAGTCAATGAACACTGAAGCTTTCTTT.

This clone appeared once. This chain connects TRBV11-1 to TRBJ1-1; 8 bases align to TRBD1. Germline loops: CDR1 SGHAT, CDR2 FQDESV (reference sequence). After removal of 5 bases from V and 1 base from J, the junction contained 9 bases not matched to a gene. CDR3 size: 16 residues. CDR3 DNA sequence: TGTGCCAGCAGCCGTACCTTACAGGGGGAGAACACTGAAGCTTTCTTT. Translating gives CASSRTLQGENTEAFF.

The V and J genes are TRBV2 and TRBJ2-3; 7 nucleotides line up with TRBD1. After removal of 4 bases from V and 4 bases from J, the junction contained 5 bases not matched to a gene. The CDR3 is 14 amino acids. Germline V gives CDR1 SNHLY, CDR2 FYNNEI. The CDR3: CASSGWQGADTQYF. CDR3 nucleotides: TGTGCCAGCAGTGGGTGGCAGGGGGCAGATACGCAGTATTTT.

The gene calls are TRBV19 and TRBJ2-7; D is undetermined. Trimming removed 3 bases at V and 3 bases at J, with 6 bases between. The CDR3 is 12 amino acids. CDR1 is LNHDA and CDR2 is SQIVND in the germline V gene (reference sequence). For the CDR3, the DNA is TGTGCCAGTAGTATGGTAGACTACGAGCAGTACTTC. This gives the protein CASSMVDYEQYF.

The V and J genes are TRBV6-6 and TRBJ2-5, with TRBD2 matching over 7 bases. The CDR3 is made up of 14 amino acids. The V gene end was trimmed by 2 bases and the J gene end by 0 bases; junction bases not matched to a gene: 0. Per germline, CDR1 MNHNY and CDR2 SVGAGI (reference sequence). The CDR3 reads CASSYGGDQETQYF. The CDR3 nucleotides are TGTGCCAGCAGTTACGGGGGGGACCAAGAGACCCAGTACTTC.

This chain uses TRBV4-3 with TRBJ2-1, with 10 positions matching TRBD2. The length of the CDR3 is 18 residues. Unmatched junction bases numbered 12, after V lost 4 bases and J lost 3 bases. CDR1 is LGHNA and CDR2 is YSLEER in the germline V gene. The CDR3 loop reads CASSLRPILAGDYNEQFF. The CDR3 nucleotides read TGCGCCAGCAGCCTTCGCCCCATCCTAGCGGGGGACTACAATGAGCAGTTCTTC.

The rearrangement links TRBV29-1 to TRBJ2-7; 7 positions agree with TRBD1. Germline V gene sequence: CDR1 SQVTM, CDR2 ANQGSEA. V shed 7 bases and J 2 bases; nucleotides not matched to a gene: 5. The CDR3 loop spans 12 amino acids. DNA for the CDR3: TGCAGCGCCCGACAGGGAGCCTACGAGCAGTACTTC. Protein: CSARQGAYEQYF.

This chain uses TRBV7-2 with TRBJ1-5; D possibly corresponds to TRBD1 (5 bases). Germline lookup yields CDR1 SGHTA and CDR2 FQGNSA. V gave up 5 bases and J gave up 7 bases, with 18 bases separating them. The CDR3 spans 15 residues. The CDR3 spells CASSPSGPGGQPQHF. The CDR3 nucleotides are TGTGCCAGCAGCCCCAGCGGGCCGGGGGGGCAGCCCCAGCATTTT.

This clone came up a few times. Other nucleotide sequences in the sample specify the same CDR3. The V call is TRBV9, the J call TRBJ1-5, with D uncertain. V lost 0 bases to trimming and J lost 3 bases, with 7 bases between them. The CDR3 length is 14 residues. CDR1 and CDR2 from the germline V gene are SGDLS and YYNGEE. The CDR3 region is CASSVGGNNQPQHF. The CDR3 DNA is TGTGCCAGCAGCGTAGGAGGGAACAATCAGCCCCAGCATTTT.

The CDR3 DNA is TGTGCCAGCAGCCAAGGAGCTAGCGCGGAGACCCAGTACTTC. It encodes CASSQGASAETQYF. This sequence joins TRBV4-2 and TRBJ2-5; a weak D match, TRBD2 (6 bases). Germline V gene data show CDR1 as LGHNA and CDR2 as YNFKEQ. The CDR3 length is 14 residues. With 1 base removed from V and 5 bases from J, the gap between germline ends came to 11 bases.

The chain combines TRBV30 with TRBJ2-3, with TRBD2 matching 11 bases. The trim removed 5 bases at V and 4 bases at J, leaving 8 bases unmatched. There are 15 residues in the CDR3. From germline, CDR1 is GTSNPN and CDR2 SVGIG (reference sequence). Written as DNA, the CDR3 is TGTGCCTGGGGGTTTAGCGGGGGGGCCCCAGATACGCAGTATTTT. This gives the protein CAWGFSGGAPDTQYF.

The table lists this clone with a count of one. This sequence joins TRBV6-5 and TRBJ1-2; 11 nucleotides line up with TRBD1. Trimming at V came to 5 bases and at J to 4 bases, leaving 6 bases not matched to a gene. This CDR3 region has 15 residues. Germline CDR1 reads MNHEY; CDR2 reads SVGAGI. The CDR3 sequence is CASSTGTGGSYGYTF. CDR3 nucleotide sequence: TGTGCCAGCAGTACCGGGACAGGGGGAAGCTATGGCTACACCTTC.

The V call is TRBV6-5, the J call TRBJ2-7; D not certain. The ends were cut back, 0 bases at V and 3 bases at J, with 15 bases in the middle. From germline, CDR1 is MNHEY and CDR2 SVGAGI. This CDR3 comprises 16 residues. CDR3 coding DNA: TGTGCCAGCAGTTACTCGAAGCAGTTTGGAGACTACGAGCAGTACTTC. Translation gives CASSYSKQFGDYEQYF.

The rearrangement joins TRBV6-1 to TRBJ2-7; D may be TRBD2 (5 bases). The length of the CDR3 is 15 residues. Germline CDR1 reads MNHNS; CDR2 reads SASEGT. Trimming cost V 1 base and J 0 bases, with 10 bases left between them. The CDR3 reads CASSEGQTNSYEQYF. Written as DNA, the CDR3 is TGTGCCAGCAGTGAAGGGCAGACTAACTCCTACGAGCAGTACTTC.

This chain uses TRBV5-1 with TRBJ2-2; TRBD2 aligns across 13 bases. Germline CDR1 is SGHRS and CDR2 is YFSETQ. The V segment lost 0 bases and the J segment 7 bases; nucleotides outside the gene matches: 3. CDR3 length: 16 residues. Here the CDR3 DNA reads TGCGCCAGCAGCTTGGGACTAGCGGGAGGTGGCGGGGAGCTGTTTTTT. Its protein is CASSLGLAGGGGELFF.

The count of this clone is one. The chain combines TRBV13 with TRBJ2-1; a possible D gene is TRBD2 (7 bases). CDR3 length: 17 amino acids. Trimming removed 4 bases at V and 6 bases at J, with 22 bases between. Germline V lookup: CDR1 PRHDT, CDR2 FYEKMQ (reference sequence). Here the CDR3 DNA reads TGTGCCAGCAGCTGGATCTCCGGGGGGCCTGTTTCCAATGAGCAGTTCTTC. It yields the protein CASSWISGGPVSNEQFF.